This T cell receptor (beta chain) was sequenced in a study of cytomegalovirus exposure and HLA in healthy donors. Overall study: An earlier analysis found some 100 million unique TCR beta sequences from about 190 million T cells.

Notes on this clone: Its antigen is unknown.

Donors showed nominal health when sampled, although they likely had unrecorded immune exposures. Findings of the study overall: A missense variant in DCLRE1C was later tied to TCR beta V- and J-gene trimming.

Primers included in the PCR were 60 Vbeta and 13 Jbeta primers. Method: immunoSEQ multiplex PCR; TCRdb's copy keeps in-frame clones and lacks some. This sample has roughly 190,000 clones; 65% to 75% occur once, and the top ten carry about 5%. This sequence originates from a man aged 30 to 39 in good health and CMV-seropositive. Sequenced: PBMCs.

As DNA, the CDR3 is TGTGCCAGCAGCTTAGAGGGCATTCCGTCCGTCGAGCAGTACTTC. This codes for CASSLEGIPSVEQYF. The chain links TRBV11-2 to TRBJ2-7; the D is unclear. The CDR3 is 15 residues long. V was cut by 0 bases and J by 6 bases, with 15 bases left in between. Germline values: CDR1 SGHAT, CDR2 FQNNGV.